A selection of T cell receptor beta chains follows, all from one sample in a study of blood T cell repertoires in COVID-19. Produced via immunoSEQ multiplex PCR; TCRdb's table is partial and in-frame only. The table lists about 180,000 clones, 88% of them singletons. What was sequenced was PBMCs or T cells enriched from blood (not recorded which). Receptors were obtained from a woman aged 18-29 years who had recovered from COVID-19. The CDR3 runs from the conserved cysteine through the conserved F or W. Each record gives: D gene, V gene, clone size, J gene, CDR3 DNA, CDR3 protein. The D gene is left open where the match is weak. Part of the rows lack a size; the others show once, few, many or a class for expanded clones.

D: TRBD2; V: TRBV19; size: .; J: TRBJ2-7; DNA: TGTGCCAGTACGGCAAATAGCGGGGGTGCCCACGAGCAGTACTTC; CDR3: CASTANSGGAHEQYF
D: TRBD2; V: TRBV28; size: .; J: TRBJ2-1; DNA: TGTGCCAGCAGTTTATCGGCTAGCGGGAGTGTGAATGAGCAGTTCTTC; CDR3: CASSLSASGSVNEQFF
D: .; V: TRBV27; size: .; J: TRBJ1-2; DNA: TGTGCCAGCAGTTTCGGCGGAAGTCACTTACGTGGCTACACCTTC; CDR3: CASSFGGSHLRGYTF
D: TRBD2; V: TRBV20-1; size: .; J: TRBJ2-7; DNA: TGCAGTGCTACAAGCGGGGCAGGGCAGTACTTC; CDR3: CSATSGAGQYF
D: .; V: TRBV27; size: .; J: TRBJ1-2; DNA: TGTGCCAGCAGTTTCTCGACGGGGGGCTACACCTTC; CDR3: CASSFSTGGYTF
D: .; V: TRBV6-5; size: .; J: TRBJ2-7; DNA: TGTGCCAGCAGTCCTCCCGGACAGAACTACGAGCAGTACTTC; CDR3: CASSPPGQNYEQYF
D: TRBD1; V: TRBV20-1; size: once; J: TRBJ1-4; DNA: TGCAGTGCTTACAGGGGGGAAAAACTGTTTTTT; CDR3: CSAYRGEKLFF
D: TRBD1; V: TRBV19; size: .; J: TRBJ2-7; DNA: TGTGCCAGTAGTGCCCTCCCGGGACAGAGCTCCTACGAGCAGTACTTC; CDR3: CASSALPGQSSYEQYF
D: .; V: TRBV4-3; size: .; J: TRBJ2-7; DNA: TGCGCCAGCAGCCAAGACGGGTCTCGTTCCTACGAGCAGTACTTC; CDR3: CASSQDGSRSYEQYF
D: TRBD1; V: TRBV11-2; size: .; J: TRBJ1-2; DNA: TGTGCCAGCAGCCCGTACAGGGGGCAAATAAACTATGGCTACACCTTC; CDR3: CASSPYRGQINYGYTF
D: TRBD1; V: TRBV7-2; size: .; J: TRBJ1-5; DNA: TGTGCCAGCAGCTGGGGGACAGGGGGTACCAATCAGCCCCAGCATTTT; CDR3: CASSWGTGGTNQPQHF
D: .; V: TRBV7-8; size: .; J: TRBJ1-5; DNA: TGTGCCAGCAGCTTAGCCGTTCAGTCGCAGCCCCAGCATTTT; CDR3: CASSLAVQSQPQHF
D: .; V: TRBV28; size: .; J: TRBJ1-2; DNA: TGTGCCAGCAGAAAGACCCGCGCCGGGTATGGCTACACCTTC; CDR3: CASRKTRAGYGYTF
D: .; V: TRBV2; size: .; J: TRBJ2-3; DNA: TGTGCCAGCACTGACATAAGGGGAACCGACATACCCACAGATACGCAGTATTTT; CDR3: CASTDIRGTDIPTDTQYF
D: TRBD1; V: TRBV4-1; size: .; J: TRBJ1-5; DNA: TGCGCCAGCAGCACCGGGACAGCCCATAGCAATCAGCCCCAGCATTTT; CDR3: CASSTGTAHSNQPQHF
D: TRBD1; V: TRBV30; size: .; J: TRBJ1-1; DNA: TGTGCCGCCAAGGGCGACAGGGCTATGGGTTGGGCTTTCTTT; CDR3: CAAKGDRAMGWAFF
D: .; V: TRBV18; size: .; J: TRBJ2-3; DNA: TGTGCCAGCTCACCAATCAGTAGCACAGATACGCAGTATTTT; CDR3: CASSPISSTDTQYF
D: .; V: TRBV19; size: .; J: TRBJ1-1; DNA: TGTGCCAGTAGTATGCGGGGGTTAACTGAAGCTTTCTTT; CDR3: CASSMRGLTEAFF
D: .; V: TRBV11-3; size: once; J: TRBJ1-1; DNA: TGTGCCAGCAGCTTAGGACGGGGGAACACTGAAGCTTTCTTT; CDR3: CASSLGRGNTEAFF